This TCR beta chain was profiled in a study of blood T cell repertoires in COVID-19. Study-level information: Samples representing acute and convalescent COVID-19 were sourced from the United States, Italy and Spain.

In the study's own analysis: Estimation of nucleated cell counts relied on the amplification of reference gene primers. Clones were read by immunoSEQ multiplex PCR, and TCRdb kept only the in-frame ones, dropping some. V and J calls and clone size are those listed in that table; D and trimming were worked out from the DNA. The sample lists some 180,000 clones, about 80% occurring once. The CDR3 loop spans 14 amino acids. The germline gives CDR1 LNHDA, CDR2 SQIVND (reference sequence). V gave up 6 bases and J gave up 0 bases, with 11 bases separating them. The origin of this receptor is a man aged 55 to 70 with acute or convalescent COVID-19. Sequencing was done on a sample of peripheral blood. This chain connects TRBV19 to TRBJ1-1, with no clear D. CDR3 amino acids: CASSYSRMNTEAFF. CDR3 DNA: TGTGCCAGTAGCTACAGCCGCATGAACACTGAAGCTTTCTTT.